A selection of T cell receptor beta chains follows, all from one sample in a study of T cells in Graves' hyperthyroidism and ophthalmopathy. TCRdb reanalysed the multiplex PCR reads using MiXCR and keeps one entry per CDR3 protein. This table holds hundreds of thousands of distinct CDR3 sequences, about 14% found once. Sequenced: blood. These receptors came from a woman aged 25 to 39 with Graves' hyperthyroidism that later progressed to Graves' ophthalmopathy. Each CDR3 is given with its conserved first and last residue. D genes are given only for firm matches. The listing skips clone size in some rows; elsewhere it reads once, few, many or a size class.

>few|TRBV3-1|TRBJ2-7|.
TGTGCCAGCAGCCGACATGAGCAGGCCTACGAGCAGTACTTC
CASSRHEQAYEQYF
>many|TRBV6-1|TRBJ1-1|.
TGTGCCAGCAATATACAGGGGAACACTGAAGCTTTCTTT
CASNIQGNTEAFF
>many|TRBV12-5|TRBJ2-4|.
TGTGCTAGTGGTTTGGTACTGGGGGGAGCCAAAAACATTCAGTACTTC
CASGLVLGGAKNIQYF
>many|TRBV11-3|TRBJ1-6|TRBD1
TGTGCCAGCAGCTCGTCCGGGACAGGTGGTTCACCCCTCCACTTT
CASSSSGTGGSPLHF
>.|TRBV7-9|TRBJ1-3|.
TGTGCCAGCAGCCGACAGTTCTCTGGAAACACCATATATTTT
CASSRQFSGNTIYF
>many|TRBV28|TRBJ2-7|TRBD2
TGTGCCAGCAGTTTCCCTTGGACTAGCGGGGGCTCCTACGAGCAGTACTTC
CASSFPWTSGGSYEQYF
>.|TRBV5-1|TRBJ2-7|.
TGCGCCAGCAGCTTGGCCAACGTAGAGGACGAGCAGTACTTC
CASSLANVEDEQYF
>many|TRBV10-2|TRBJ2-2|.
TGCGCCAGCAGTGAGTCCACGGGAATTGGGAACACCGGGGAGCTGTTTTTT
CASSESTGIGNTGELFF
>few|TRBV6-2/TRBV6-3|TRBJ2-1|.
TGTGCCAGCAGTTATTTAGGCCAGAATTCCTACAATGAGCAGTTCTTC
CASSYLGQNSYNEQFF
>many|TRBV3-1|TRBJ2-5|.
TGTGCCAGCAGCCAACAGGATAGTCAAGAGACCCAGTACTTC
CASSQQDSQETQYF
>few|TRBV9|TRBJ2-3|.
TGTGCCAGCAGCGTGGACTCGAGCACAGATACGCAGTATTTT
CASSVDSSTDTQYF
>many|TRBV28|TRBJ2-3|.
TGTGCCAGCAGTTTAGGGGGGAAGGGCACAGATACGCAGTATTTT
CASSLGGKGTDTQYF
>.|TRBV7-3|TRBJ2-2|.
TGTGCCAGCAGCTTGGTCCAGGGCGGGGCTGGGGAGCTGTTTTTT
CASSLVQGGAGELFF
>few|TRBV19|TRBJ2-1|TRBD1
TGTGCTCCCCCACTGGACAGGGAGTGGAATGAGCAGTTCTTC
CAPPLDREWNEQFF
>few|TRBV20-1|TRBJ1-5|TRBD1
TGCAGTGCTAGAAAGGGACAGGGAGACCAGCCCCAGCATTTT
CSARKGQGDQPQHF
>.|TRBV7-9|TRBJ2-1|TRBD1
TGTGCCAGCAGCTTAGGACAGGGAGATGAGCAGTTCTTC
CASSLGQGDEQFF
>.|TRBV9|TRBJ2-1|TRBD2
TGTGCCAGCAGACCAGGGGGACTAGCGGGTGAGCAGCTCTTC
CASRPGGLAGEQLF
>.|TRBV30|TRBJ1-3|.
TGTGTCTGGATTGCGGGACCCAGGTTCTCTGGAAACACCATATATTTT
CVWIAGPRFSGNTIYF
>many|TRBV7-3|TRBJ1-4|TRBD1
TGTGCCAGCAGCGCCACAGGGGCGGATGAAAAACTGTTTTTT
CASSATGADEKLFF
>many|TRBV12-3/TRBV12-4|TRBJ1-5|TRBD1
TGTGCCAGCAGTTGGGGCTCAGGGGGGGTGCCTCAGCCCCAGCATTTT
CASSWGSGGVPQPQHF
>few|TRBV5-1|TRBJ2-7|.
TGCGCCAGCAGCTTGGACAGGCGCACCTACGAGCAGTACTTC
CASSLDRRTYEQYF
>many|TRBV30|TRBJ1-4|.
TGTGCCTGGAATCGGAGTCCCGGGGTCGGTGAAAAACTGTTTTTT
CAWNRSPGVGEKLFF
>many|TRBV12-3/TRBV12-4|TRBJ2-1|TRBD2
TGTGCGTCAAGCGGGAGGGCCGTAACCTACAATGAGCAGTTCTTC
CASSGRAVTYNEQFF
>.|TRBV19|TRBJ2-2|TRBD2
TGTGCCAGTACTATGCGGGGGGTAATAGCGGGAGTAACGATCACCGGGGAGCTGTTTTTT
CASTMRGVIAGVTITGELFF
>many|TRBV7-9|TRBJ2-5|.
TGTGCCAGCAGACTGACTAGTCAAGAGACCCAGTACTTC
CASRLTSQETQYF
>many|TRBV30|TRBJ2-2|.
TGTGCCTGGAGTGTGCCTGAGGTCGACACCGGGGAGCTGTTTTTT
CAWSVPEVDTGELFF
>many|TRBV6-5|TRBJ1-3|.
TGTGCCAGCAGTTACGAGAGGCGTGGAAACACCATATATTTT
CASSYERRGNTIYF
>many|TRBV20-1|TRBJ2-3|TRBD1
TGCAGTGCTAACAGGGGCGAGGGAACAGATACGCAGTATTTT
CSANRGEGTDTQYF
>.|TRBV7-2|TRBJ2-1|TRBD2
TGTGCCAGCAGCCCCCCAGGAGGCGGGAGAGGGTCCTACAATGAGCAGTTCTTC
CASSPPGGGRGSYNEQFF
>many|TRBV27|TRBJ2-7|.
TGTGCCAGCAGTTCACAGGACAGCCTCTACGAGCAGTACTTC
CASSSQDSLYEQYF
>few|TRBV5-1|TRBJ1-1|.
TGCGCCAGCAGCTTGGCAGGACAGTCATTCACTGAAGCTTTCTTT
CASSLAGQSFTEAFF
>many|TRBV20-1|TRBJ2-7|TRBD2
TGCAGTGCTAGAGATTCGGGAGTAGCGGGAGGGGTGTACGAGCAGTACTTC
CSARDSGVAGGVYEQYF
>.|TRBV20-1|TRBJ1-4|.
TGCAGTGCTAGAGATGAAAGGATTAATGAAAAACTGTTTTTT
CSARDERINEKLFF
>many|TRBV9|TRBJ2-7|TRBD2
TGTGCCAGCAGCGCCTCCTCTAGCGGGAGTTCTCCCTACGAGCAGTACTTC
CASSASSSGSSPYEQYF
>.|TRBV27|TRBJ1-4|.
TGTGCCAGCAGCTCAGACGTATTAATGAAAAGGCTGTTTTTT
CASSSDVLMKRLFF
>.|TRBV20-1|TRBJ2-7|.
TGCAGTGCTAGAGGGTTAACGGGGGAGCAGTACTTC
CSARGLTGEQYF
>many|TRBV6-5|TRBJ1-5|.
TGTGCCAGCAGTTACGATTATTCCGGCAATCAGCCCCAGCATTTT
CASSYDYSGNQPQHF
>many|TRBV28|TRBJ2-6|.
TGTGCCAGGGGGCGAATGTCTGGGGCCAACGTCCTGACTTTC
CARGRMSGANVLTF
>.|TRBV7-3|TRBJ2-5|.
TGTGCCAGCAGCTTAAAATCTGGTGAGACCCAGTACTTC
CASSLKSGETQYF
>many|TRBV2|TRBJ1-1|.
TGTGCCAGCAGTGACGATAGTCCCAAAGCTTTCTTT
CASSDDSPKAFF
>many|TRBV20-1|TRBJ1-6|TRBD1
TGCAGTGCCCCCCCGGGACAGCCTAATTCACCCCTCCACTTT
CSAPPGQPNSPLHF
>many|TRBV6-1|TRBJ2-3|.
TGTGCCACTTACGCGGGACACCCTGTGACAGATACGCAGTATTTT
CATYAGHPVTDTQYF
>.|TRBV2|TRBJ2-4|.
TGTGCCAGCAGTAAAGCAGTAGGGGACATTCAGTCCTTC
CASSKAVGDIQSF
>few|TRBV27|TRBJ2-1|TRBD2
TGTGCCAGCACCCATAGCGGCGCGGGAGGACTTGAGCAGTTCTTC
CASTHSGAGGLEQFF
>few|TRBV29-1|TRBJ1-2|.
TGCAGCGTTTCTCCCGACCGGACCTACACCTTC
CSVSPDRTYTF
>many|TRBV27|TRBJ2-3|.
TGTGCCAGCAGTTCGGGGGTCTCTAGCACAGATACGCAGTATTTT
CASSSGVSSTDTQYF
>few|TRBV19|TRBJ1-1|.
TGTGCCAGTAGTATTTGGACGGCGAACACTGAAGCTTTCTTT
CASSIWTANTEAFF
>many|TRBV27|TRBJ2-7|TRBD1
TGTGCCAGCAGTTTAAGCCCCCGCCAGACAGGGGACTACGAGCAGTACTTC
CASSLSPRQTGDYEQYF
>many|TRBV12-3/TRBV12-4|TRBJ1-6|.
TGTGCCAGCAGTCCGCTGGTTAGGGCAGACGGCCTCAATTCACCCCTCCACTTT
CASSPLVRADGLNSPLHF
>.|TRBV4-1|TRBJ1-6|.
TGCGCCAGCAGCCCAGCCGGCCGGGCTGGTAATTCACCCCTCCACTTT
CASSPAGRAGNSPLHF
>many|TRBV7-2|TRBJ2-5|.
TGTGCCAGCAGCTTAAACTCGGGGGTAGAGACCCAGTACTTC
CASSLNSGVETQYF
>.|TRBV19|TRBJ1-6|TRBD1
TGTGCCACGGGACAGGGGGCTGTTAATTCACCCCTCCACTTT
CATGQGAVNSPLHF
>few|TRBV13|TRBJ2-2|TRBD2
TGTGCCAGCAGCTTCCGGGGACTAGCGGGACTCACCGGGGAGCTGTTTTTT
CASSFRGLAGLTGELFF
>.|TRBV6-2/TRBV6-3|TRBJ1-2|.
TGTGCCAGCAGGGGTCAGGGGCTTGGCTACACCTTC
CASRGQGLGYTF
>many|TRBV12-3/TRBV12-4|TRBJ2-2|.
TGTGCCAGCAGTTGGGACGGAAACACCGGGGAGCTGTTTTTT
CASSWDGNTGELFF
>.|TRBV3-1|TRBJ1-2|TRBD1
TGTGCCAGCAGCCAAGGGACCAGGGGGCGGTTGTATGGCTACACCTTC
CASSQGTRGRLYGYTF
>many|TRBV19|TRBJ1-1|.
TGTGCCAGTAGTATCAGGGTCACTGAAGCTTTCTTT
CASSIRVTEAFF
>few|TRBV6-2/TRBV6-3|TRBJ1-5|TRBD1
TGTGCCAGCCGGACCGGACAGGGCGCAGGGGAGCCCCAGCATTTT
CASRTGQGAGEPQHF
>many|TRBV2|TRBJ2-1|.
TGTGCCAGCAGTGGCCTGGAGACCGTTTACAATGAGCAGTTCTTC
CASSGLETVYNEQFF
>many|TRBV3-1|TRBJ2-5|.
TGTGCCAGCAGCCAAGAAGTTCTGGCAGCCGAAGAGACCCAGTACTTC
CASSQEVLAAEETQYF